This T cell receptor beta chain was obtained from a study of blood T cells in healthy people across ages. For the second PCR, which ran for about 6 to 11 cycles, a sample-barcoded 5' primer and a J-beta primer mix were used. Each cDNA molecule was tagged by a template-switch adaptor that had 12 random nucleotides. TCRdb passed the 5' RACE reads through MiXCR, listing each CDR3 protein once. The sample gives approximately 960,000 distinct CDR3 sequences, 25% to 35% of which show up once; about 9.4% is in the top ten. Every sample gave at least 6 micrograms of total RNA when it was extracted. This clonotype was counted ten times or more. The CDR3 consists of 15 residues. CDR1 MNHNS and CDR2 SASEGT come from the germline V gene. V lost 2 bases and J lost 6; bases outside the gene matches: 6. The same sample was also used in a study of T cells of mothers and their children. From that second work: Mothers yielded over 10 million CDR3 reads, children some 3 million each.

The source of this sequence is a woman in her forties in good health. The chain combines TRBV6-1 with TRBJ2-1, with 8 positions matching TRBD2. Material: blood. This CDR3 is CASSEQAGAANEQFF. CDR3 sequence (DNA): TGTGCCAGCAGTGAACAAGCGGGGGCGGCCAATGAGCAGTTCTTC.